The 20 T cell receptor beta chains presented below share a single source sample, sequenced in a study of blood T cell repertoires in COVID-19. The protocol was immunoSEQ multiplex PCR, while the TCRdb copy is restricted to in-frame clones and leaves out a portion. The sample has 57,000 or so clones, approximately 88% seen once. Sequencing was carried out using peripheral blood. The receptors stem from a man aged 65-85 years with active COVID-19.

To note about this clone: The junction does not match germline at one end; this may be a read error. The J gene is TRBJ1-2, the V gene TRBV14; D is unclear. The CDR3 length is 14 residues. The germline gives CDR1 SGHDN, CDR2 FVKESK. CDR3 DNA sequence: TGTGCCAGCAGTCAAGGTGGCGGCTACTATGGCTACACCTTC. Translated, it gives CASSQGGGYYGYTF.

The chain uses TRBV6-5 and TRBJ2-7, with D perhaps matching TRBD1 (6 bases). V lost 0 bases to trimming and J lost 2 bases, with 11 bases between them. Germline V gene data show CDR1 as MNHEY and CDR2 as SVGAGI. The CDR3 is 15 residues long. CDR3 in DNA: TGTGCCAGCAGTTACTCGAAACAGGGCACCTACGAGCAGTACTTC. Amino acid sequence: CASSYSKQGTYEQYF.

The chain recombines TRBV6-1 with TRBJ2-7, with D possibly TRBD2 on 5 matching bases. Germline values: CDR1 MNHNS, CDR2 SASEGT. The CDR3 loop spans 14 amino acids. V was cut by 0 bases and J by 5 bases, with 11 bases left in between. In DNA, the CDR3 is TGTGCCAGCAGTGAAGCAGAGGGTCCCGACGAGCAGTACTTC. Protein product: CASSEAEGPDEQYF.

V usage is TRBV5-1 and J usage is TRBJ2-1, with 9 nucleotides matching TRBD2. The CDR3 contains 17 residues. CDR1 and CDR2 (germline): SGHRS, YFSETQ. Trimming at V came to 2 bases and at J to 5 bases, leaving 11 bases not matched to a gene. The CDR3 here is CASSFRAGGPKNNEQFF. The CDR3 DNA sequence: TGCGCCAGCAGCTTCAGGGCGGGAGGGCCGAAAAACAATGAGCAGTTCTTC.

This chain connects TRBV7-9 to TRBJ2-3; the match to TRBD2 covers 9 bases. Trimming removed 5 bases from V and 3 bases from J; junction bases left unmatched: 6. CDR3 length equals 15 residues. Germline assignment: CDR1 SEHNR and CDR2 FQNEAQ (reference sequence). CDR3 DNA sequence: TGTGCCAGCAGCCCCTCTAGCGGGAATACAGATACGCAGTATTTT. It codes for CASSPSSGNTDTQYF.

This chain uses TRBV7-8 with TRBJ2-1; TRBD2 is a possible D gene (6 bases). V shed 8 bases and J shed 1 base, with 18 bases lying between them. Germline V lookup: CDR1 SGHVS, CDR2 FQNEAQ. The CDR3 has 16 amino acids. CDR3 sequence reads: CASVAGGRRSYNEQFF. The DNA for the CDR3 is TGTGCCAGCGTGGCCGGAGGGCGTAGGTCCTACAATGAGCAGTTCTTC.

This clone was seen a handful of times. This chain connects TRBV10-3 to TRBJ2-1; TRBD1 matches at 11 bases. There are 16 residues in the CDR3. With V trimmed by 7 bases and J by 0 bases, 5 bases remained unmatched. Germline V CDR1 and CDR2: ENHRY, SYGVKD. This CDR3 is CAIKGQGAVSYNEQFF. CDR3 DNA: TGTGCCATCAAAGGACAGGGGGCGGTCTCCTACAATGAGCAGTTCTTC.

The rearrangement uses TRBV11-1 and TRBJ2-3; maybe TRBD2 (7 bases). CDR1 SGHAT and CDR2 FQDESV come from the germline V gene (reference sequence). The V end was cut by 3 bases, the J end by 3 bases, with 10 bases between. The CDR3 is made up of 14 amino acids. Written as DNA, the CDR3 is TGTGCCAGCAGCTTGGGGGGGCTGACAGATACGCAGTATTTT. This translates into CASSLGGLTDTQYF.

This chain connects TRBV3-1 (or the pseudogene TRBV3-2) to TRBJ2-2, with 11 bases identical to TRBD2. J lost 6 bases, V lost 3 bases, and 3 bases had no gene match. This CDR3 comprises 15 residues. Germline assignment: CDR1 LGHDT and CDR2 YNNKEL (reference sequence). CDR3 nucleotide sequence: TGTGCCAGCAGCCAGCCTAGCGGGAGGTCCGGGGAGCTGTTTTTT. Encoded protein: CASSQPSGRSGELFF.

V usage is TRBV5-1 and J usage is TRBJ2-1; D possibly corresponds to TRBD1 (6 bases). CDR3 size: 16 residues. CDR1 and CDR2 (germline): SGHRS, YFSETQ. The ends were cut back, 4 bases at V and 0 bases at J, with 14 bases in the middle. The CDR3 DNA reads as TGCGCCAGCAGCAGACAGGCTTTGAGCTCCTACAATGAGCAGTTCTTC. Its translation is CASSRQALSSYNEQFF.

This clone was recorded a few times. The chain carries TRBV5-1 and TRBJ2-2; TRBD1 matches 8 bases. V gave up 5 bases and J gave up 4 bases; unmatched junction bases: 10. Germline loops: CDR1 SGHRS, CDR2 YFSETQ. The CDR3 consists of 16 residues. The CDR3 nucleotides are TGCGCCAGCAGTCAAGGACAGGGTACGATCACCGGGGAGCTGTTTTTT. It yields the protein CASSQGQGTITGELFF.

For the CDR3, the DNA is TGCGCCAGCAGCCAAGAAGGGGAGGGGCGATTAAGCTCCTACAATGAGCAGTTCTTC. Amino acid sequence: CASSQEGEGRLSSYNEQFF. The chain carries TRBV4-3 and TRBJ2-1; 7 nucleotides match TRBD2. Germline assignment: CDR1 LGHNA and CDR2 YSLEER. This CDR3 region has 19 residues. The junction had 11 bases not matched to a gene; V was cut back by 0 bases and J by 0 bases.

J is TRBJ2-3 and V is TRBV27; no definite D call. V lost 6 bases, J lost 2 bases, and 18 bases lay in between. Germline assignment: CDR1 MNHEY and CDR2 SMNVEV (reference sequence). This CDR3 has 16 residues. The CDR3 spells CASSLLLEFNTDTQYF. The CDR3 region has the DNA TGTGCCAGCAGCCTCCTTTTGGAGTTCAACACAGATACGCAGTATTTT.

V is TRBV6-5 and J is TRBJ2-7; 8 nucleotides align to TRBD2. The germline gives CDR1 MNHEY, CDR2 SVGAGI. This CDR3 is built from 15 residues. Trimming cost V 6 bases and J 1 base; bases outside gene matches: 8. The CDR3 DNA is TGTGCCAGCAGGGTACCTAGCGGGCCTTCCTACGAGCAGTACTTC. It encodes CASRVPSGPSYEQYF.

The V gene is TRBV3-1 (or the pseudogene TRBV3-2), the J gene TRBJ1-1, with a tentative D call TRBD1 (6 bases). Germline CDR1 LGHDT, CDR2 YNNKEL (reference sequence). V dropped 1 base and J dropped 7 bases, with 10 bases sitting between them. The CDR3 is 13 amino acids. CDR3 in DNA: TGTGCCAGCAGCCAAGTGAGGGGGGGTGAAGCTTTCTTT. Translating gives CASSQVRGGEAFF.

The DNA of the CDR3 is TGCGCCAGCAGCGAGGGGGCAGGCTACGAGCAGTACTTC. Its translation: CASSEGAGYEQYF. The rearrangement links TRBV5-1 to TRBJ2-7, with TRBD1 matching over 7 bases. Germline CDR1 reads SGHRS; CDR2 reads YFSETQ. The CDR3 is made up of 13 amino acids. The J segment lost 3 bases and the V segment lost 4 bases, leaving 4 bases of the junction unmatched.

The gene calls are TRBV5-4 and TRBJ1-5; TRBD1 might be the D (6 bases). Germline V lookup: CDR1 SGHNT, CDR2 YYREEE (reference sequence). The CDR3 consists of 16 residues. Between the trimmed V and J ends, which lost 4 bases and 4 bases, there was a span of 18 bases. CDR3 DNA sequence: TGTGCCAGCAGCGACGTTAACAGGGAAGAAAATCAGCCCCAGCATTTT. Its translation is CASSDVNREENQPQHF. Full variable domain (missing parts from reference TRBV5-4 and TRBJ1-5): ETGVTQSPTHLIKTRGQQVTLRCSSQSGHNTVSWYQQALGQGPQFIFQYYREEENGRGNFPPRFSGLQFPNYSSELNVNALELDDSALYLCASSDVNREENQPQHFGDGTRLSIL.

This clone was seen a handful of times. The chain employs TRBV5-1 and TRBJ1-1; TRBD1 matches at 10 bases. CDR1 is SGHRS and CDR2 is YFSETQ in the germline V gene. With V trimmed by 2 bases and J by 1 base, 17 bases remained unmatched. The CDR3 has 20 residues. CDR3 sequence: CASSLRGDRGNFGKNTEAFF. The CDR3 coding sequence is TGCGCCAGCAGCTTAAGAGGGGACAGGGGCAATTTTGGAAAGAACACTGAAGCTTTCTTT.

The CDR3 loop reads CASSIVPGQGSPLHF. The CDR3 coding sequence is TGTGCCAGTAGTATCGTCCCGGGACAGGGTTCACCCCTCCACTTT. V and J are TRBV19 and TRBJ1-6; 9 bases map to TRBD1. The CDR3 contains 15 residues. CDR1 is LNHDA, CDR2 SQIVND, per germline (reference sequence). The trim removed 3 bases at V and 9 bases at J, leaving 6 bases unmatched.

The chain has TRBV6-1 and TRBJ1-1; tentative D call: TRBD1 (6 bases). CDR3 length: 16 amino acids. V lost 2 bases and J lost 4, with 17 bases in between. CDR1 and CDR2 (germline): MNHNS, SASEGT. The CDR3 loop reads CASSERDTTWGTEAFF. The DNA of the CDR3 is TGTGCCAGCAGTGAACGGGACACCACCTGGGGCACTGAAGCTTTCTTT.